The 9 T cell receptor beta chains below come from one sample, sequenced in a study of T-cell memory formation after mild COVID-19. One entry per CDR3 protein results from TCRdb running MiXCR on the 5' RACE reads. This sample has some 280,000 distinct CDR3 sequences; about 17% occur once, and the top ten carry roughly 25%. Sequenced material: PBMCs or a T cell subset sorted from them (not recorded which). All receptors derive from a man younger than 35 who had mild COVID-19 (a few samples of this study predate the infection). Cell type and time point are not known.

The chain links TRBV11-2 to TRBJ2-3; unclear D gene. This CDR3 spans 15 amino acids. Germline assignment: CDR1 SGHAT and CDR2 FQNNGV. V lost 1 base to trimming and J lost 1 base, with 9 bases between them. CDR3 DNA: TGTGCCAGCAGCTTAGGAGGAATACGCACAGATACGCAGTATTTT. It encodes CASSLGGIRTDTQYF.

This clonotype was seen only a few times. The chain carries TRBV6-5 and TRBJ1-1, with no clear D. The CDR3 is 17 residues long. With 7 bases removed from V and 0 bases from J, the gap between germline ends came to 21 bases. Germline V lookup: CDR1 MNHEY, CDR2 SVGAGI. CDR3 protein: CASIPQRRPEMNTEAFF. For the CDR3, the DNA is TGTGCCAGCATCCCTCAGAGAAGGCCCGAAATGAACACTGAAGCTTTCTTT.

This clonotype came up a few times. The rearrangement links TRBV6-5 to TRBJ2-1; a weak D match, TRBD1 (6 bases). Per germline, CDR1 MNHEY and CDR2 SVGAGI. Trimming shortened V by 7 bases and J by 1 base, and 17 bases separated the two germline ends. The CDR3 spans 16 residues. Here the CDR3 DNA reads TGTGCCAGCAAAAGGGCAGGGGACCTATCCTACAATGAGCAGTTCTTC. Translated, it gives CASKRAGDLSYNEQFF.

This clonotype occurred many times. This sequence joins TRBV12-3 or TRBV12-4 and TRBJ2-3; D not certain. The V and J ends lost 1 base and 2 bases respectively, with 7 bases between them. The CDR3 consists of 14 residues. The CDR3 here is CASSLGADTDTQYF. In nucleotides, the CDR3 is TGTGCCAGCAGTTTAGGTGCGGACACAGATACGCAGTATTTT.

The chain uses TRBV25-1 and TRBJ2-2; the D is unclear. The CDR3 has 12 residues. Germline V CDR1 and CDR2: MGHDK, SYGVNS. V was pared by 10 bases and J by 6 bases, with 12 bases between. In DNA form, the CDR3 reads TGTGCCATCGAAGGAGTGGCCGGGGAGCTGTTTTTT. It translates to CAIEGVAGELFF.

This rearrangement joins TRBV10-2 to TRBJ2-4; D remains ambiguous. There are 13 residues in the CDR3. Germline lookup yields CDR1 WSHSY and CDR2 SAAADI. V dropped 3 bases and J dropped 13 bases, with 16 bases sitting between them. The CDR3 nucleotides read TGCGCCAGCAGTGACGTCCAACTGACTGTCCAGTACTTC. It specifies CASSDVQLTVQYF.

This clonotype has just a few counts. The V and J genes are TRBV6-6 and TRBJ2-5, with 13 bases fitting TRBD2. CDR3 length: 15 residues. Germline V gene lookup returns CDR1 MNHNY and CDR2 SVGAGI (reference sequence). V shed 4 bases, J shed 4 bases, and the junction held 3 bases outside the gene matches. The CDR3 nucleotides read TGTGCCAGCAGTTCAACTAGCGGGGGGGGAGAGACCCAGTACTTC. This translates into CASSSTSGGGETQYF.

This clonotype came up a few times. The rearrangement links TRBV29-1 to TRBJ1-2, with TRBD1 as a possible D gene (5 bases). There are 14 residues in the CDR3. The V end lost 6 bases, the J end lost 4 bases, and 18 bases lay between the germline ends. CDR1 and CDR2 (germline): SQVTM, ANQGSEA. CDR3 DNA: TGCAGCGTGCCGACAGCTCCCTCGGGCTATGGCTACACCTTC. Its translation: CSVPTAPSGYGYTF.

The rearrangement uses TRBV7-9 and TRBJ2-2, with a tentative D call TRBD1 (6 bases). The CDR3 extends over 16 amino acids. Per the germline V gene, CDR1 is SEHNR and CDR2 is FQNEAQ (reference sequence). Trimming stripped 2 bases from V and 7 bases from J, with 17 bases between. The CDR3, as DNA: TGTGCCAGCAGCTTATGGGCAGGGGAATCCGGCGGGGAGCTGTTTTTT. Encoded protein: CASSLWAGESGGELFF. Full variable domain (outside the CDR3, taken from reference TRBV7-9 and TRBJ2-2): DTGVSQNPRHKITKRGQNVTFRCDPISEHNRLYWYRQTLGQGPEFLTYFQNEAQLEKSRLLSDRFSAERPKGSFSTLEIQRTEQGDSAMYLCASSLWAGESGGELFFGEGSRLTVL.